Shown below are 27 T cell receptor beta chains from a single sample sequenced in a study of human T cells and chemical hapten exposure (dated by TCRdb to the early 2020s). The time point label of this sample denotes: patch test 1, 2 weeks after DPC sensitization. This specimen's treatment or condition label, interpreted: therapeutic diphenylcyclopropenone sensitization with weekly scalp DPC. The method was RACE. This sample was sequenced with a NextSeq 500. TCRdb reworked the public reads: Q25 trimming with fastp, MiXCR clone assembly, productive beta chains retained. Each entry is one CDR3 protein sequence, shown with its most common DNA and genes. The sample table lists 350,000 or so distinct CDR3 sequences, under 9% of them with a count of one. The ten largest clonotypes hold 7% to 10% of the sample. Here the sequenced sample was whole blood, taken in connection with sensitization to the hapten diphenylcyclopropenone (DPC). These receptors all come from a woman under 30 with alopecia areata. Some clones in this sample may be carry-over from other donors' samples.

As for this clonotype: A much more abundant neighbour one base away suggests this may be a read error. The missing conserved phenylalanine or tryptophan at the end of this CDR3 makes a read error likely. As DNA, the CDR3 is TGCAGTGCTAGAGCAGGGGGAAGCAATCAGCCCCAGCATTAT. It yields the protein CSARAGGSNQPQHY. The rearrangement uses TRBV20-1 and TRBJ1-5, with TRBD1 identical over 7 bases. V lost 1 base and J lost 1; bases outside the gene matches: 1. The CDR3 contains 14 residues. CDR1 and CDR2 (germline): DFQATT, SNEGSKA (reference sequence).

This clonotype appeared a few times. V gene TRBV7-9 combines with J gene TRBJ2-7, with D possibly called TRBD1 or TRBD2 (5 bases each). Trimming pared 8 bases from V and 5 bases from J, leaving 10 bases between. There are 11 residues in the CDR3. CDR1 SEHNR and CDR2 FQNEAQ come from the germline V gene (reference sequence). The CDR3 spells CASAGADEQYF. The CDR3 DNA follows: TGTGCCAGCGCCGGGGCGGACGAGCAGTACTTC.

This clonotype was seen more than once but under ten times. V usage is TRBV11-2 and J usage is TRBJ2-3, with unresolved D. This CDR3 is 16 amino acids long. The V gene's germline CDR1 is SGHAT and CDR2 FQNNGV. The ends were cut back, 5 bases at V and 1 base at J, with 16 bases in the middle. CDR3 in amino acids: CASSTRYGLGTDTQYF. The CDR3, as DNA: TGTGCCAGCAGCACCCGGTACGGGCTAGGCACAGATACGCAGTATTTT.

The sample holds a few counts of this clonotype. The chain joins TRBV6-2 or TRBV6-3 to TRBJ2-3, with 9 bases matching TRBD2. Germline V gene sequence: CDR1 MNHEY, CDR2 SVGEGT. This CDR3 is 21 amino acids long. With V trimmed by 3 bases and J by 2 bases, 21 bases remained unmatched. CDR3 protein: CASSYPFPRRGGRVSTDTQYF. In nucleotides, the CDR3 is TGTGCCAGCAGTTATCCGTTCCCTAGGCGGGGGGGCCGAGTTTCCACAGATACGCAGTATTTT.

The V and J genes are TRBV11-3 and TRBJ2-3, with 8 positions matching TRBD2. V lost 6 bases and J lost 4; bases outside the gene matches: 9. The germline V gene encodes CDR1 SGHNT and CDR2 YENEEA. The CDR3 extends over 15 amino acids. CDR3 protein: CASSSGSGEADTQYF. In nucleotides, the CDR3 is TGTGCCAGCAGTTCTGGTAGCGGGGAGGCAGATACGCAGTATTTT.

This clonotype has ten or more counts. The CDR3 DNA is TGTGCCAGCAGCTTACCGAGCACCGGGGAGCTGTTTTTT. It yields the protein CASSLPSTGELFF. This chain connects TRBV7-3 to TRBJ2-2; D is unclear. The germline gives CDR1 SGHTA, CDR2 FQGTGA. V was cut by 2 bases and J by 4 bases, with 5 bases left in between. The CDR3 loop spans 13 amino acids.

This clonotype was recorded many times. The V call is TRBV5-5, the J call TRBJ1-6; D remains unclear. This CDR3 contains 16 residues. Germline values: CDR1 SGHKS, CDR2 YYEKEE (reference sequence). V lost 0 bases and J 6 bases, leaving 13 bases between the germline ends. This chain's CDR3 is CASSLGGPFSNSPLHF. For the CDR3, the DNA is TGTGCCAGCAGCTTGGGAGGGCCCTTCTCTAATTCACCCCTCCACTTT.

The rearrangement uses TRBV7-9 and TRBJ1-2, with D unresolved. The ends were cut back, 4 bases at V and 6 bases at J, with 18 bases in the middle. The CDR3 has 15 amino acids. Germline V lookup: CDR1 SEHNR, CDR2 FQNEAQ (reference sequence). In DNA form, the CDR3 reads TGTGCCAGCAGCTCACTGCTTGCGCTTCTAAATGGCTACACCTTC. This sequence encodes CASSSLLALLNGYTF.

The genes are TRBV24-1 and TRBJ1-5; D is perhaps TRBD1 (5 bases). From germline, CDR1 is KGHDR and CDR2 SFDVKD. The CDR3 is 14 residues long. Trimming stripped 3 bases from V and 9 bases from J, with 14 bases between. This CDR3 is CATSDPGSTGPQHF. The CDR3 coding sequence is TGTGCCACCAGTGATCCTGGGTCTACAGGGCCCCAGCATTTT.

This clonotype was observed at least ten times. The J gene is TRBJ1-5, the V gene TRBV27; D might be TRBD1 (6 bases). CDR3 length: 15 amino acids. V was pared by 3 bases and J by 3 bases, with 12 bases between. The germline V gene has CDR1 MNHEY and CDR2 SMNVEV (reference sequence). The CDR3 is CASSFQGKDNQPQHF. CDR3 nucleotide sequence: TGTGCCAGCAGTTTTCAGGGGAAGGACAATCAGCCCCAGCATTTT.

Comments on this clonotype: One end of the junction fails to match germline, which may point to a read error. The chain carries TRBV7-2 and TRBJ2-5, with 8 bases lining up with TRBD1. CDR1 and CDR2 (germline): SGHTA, FQGNSA. This CDR3 is built from 15 residues. This chain's CDR3 is CASSGTGQAQESQYF. CDR3 DNA sequence: TGTGCCAGCAGCGGTACGGGACAGGCACAAGAGTCCCAGTACTTC. The complete variable domain, with remaining parts taken from reference TRBV7-2 and TRBJ2-5, reads GAGVSQSPSNKVTEKGKDVELRCDPISGHTALYWYRQSLGQGLEFLIYFQGNSAPDKSGLPSDRFSAERTGGSVSTLTIQRTQQEDSAVYLCASSGTGQAQESQYFGPGTRLLVL.

The chain carries TRBV12-3 or TRBV12-4 and TRBJ2-1; 11 positions match TRBD2. Trimming took 6 bases from V and 9 from J; bases not matched to a gene: 7. The CDR3 has 14 residues. Here the CDR3 DNA reads TGTGCCAGCAGGATAGCGGGGGGGCGAGGTGAGCAGTTCTTC. It is translated as CASRIAGGRGEQFF.

This clonotype was found a few times. The chain joins TRBV12-3 or TRBV12-4 to TRBJ2-3, with D possibly TRBD2 on 6 matching bases. The CDR3 spans 16 residues. Trimming took off 3 bases at V and 4 bases at J, with 17 bases between the two ends. The CDR3 region is CASSLAGRKVPDTQYF. Written as DNA, the CDR3 is TGTGCCAGCAGTTTGGCGGGGAGGAAGGTACCAGATACGCAGTATTTT.

This clonotype was recorded at least ten times. V usage is TRBV5-4 and J usage is TRBJ2-3, with D hard to call. The germline gives CDR1 SGHNT, CDR2 YYREEE (reference sequence). The V end lost 4 bases, the J end lost 1 base, and 10 bases lay between the germline ends. The CDR3 covers 14 residues. This CDR3 reads CASSPELGTDTQYF. The CDR3 nucleotides read TGTGCCAGCAGCCCCGAGCTGGGCACAGATACGCAGTATTTT.

This clonotype was observed many times. The genes are TRBV27 and TRBJ1-6; D is unresolved. The V gene lost 3 bases and the J gene lost 9 bases, with 12 bases spanning the gap. The CDR3 extends over 14 amino acids. Germline V CDR1 and CDR2: MNHEY, SMNVEV (reference sequence). In nucleotides, the CDR3 is TGTGCCAGCAGTTTCGGGGAGGCGAGTTCACCCCTCCACTTT. Translation gives CASSFGEASSPLHF.

This rearrangement joins TRBV5-4 to TRBJ2-1; D is tentatively TRBD1 or TRBD2 (5 bases each). V was trimmed by 2 bases and J by 4 bases, leaving 13 bases between them. Germline values: CDR1 SGHNT, CDR2 YYREEE (reference sequence). CDR3 length equals 15 residues. Here the CDR3 reads CASSFLQGEYNEQFF. The CDR3 bases are TGTGCCAGCAGCTTTCTGCAGGGAGAGTACAATGAGCAGTTCTTC.

This clonotype was observed a few times. V usage is TRBV5-1 and J usage is TRBJ1-1, with D perhaps TRBD1 (5 bases). The CDR3 has 13 amino acids. Germline CDR1 is SGHRS and CDR2 is YFSETQ. V lost 5 bases and J lost 4, with 12 bases in between. CDR3 sequence (DNA): TGCGCCAGCAGAGGGGAGATAGGCACTGAAGCTTTCTTT. Translated: CASRGEIGTEAFF.

The chain carries TRBV6-2 or TRBV6-3 and TRBJ1-1; no clear D gene. Germline V gene sequence: CDR1 MNHEY, CDR2 SVGEGT. The CDR3 consists of 14 residues. Trimming removed 2 bases from V and 1 base from J, with 8 bases in between. The CDR3 DNA reads TGTGCCAGCAGTTACAGTGCCGAGAACACTGAAGCTTTCTTT. This translates into CASSYSAENTEAFF.

The chain has TRBV6-1 and TRBJ2-4; D unclear. Germline-derived CDR1 and CDR2 are MNHNS and SASEGT. CDR3 size: 15 residues. Trimming pared 2 bases from V and 0 bases from J, leaving 8 bases between. As DNA, the CDR3 is TGTGCCAGCAGTGAATTGCCCATAGCCAAAAACATTCAGTACTTC. It codes for CASSELPIAKNIQYF.

At least ten counts were recorded for this clonotype. The chain carries TRBV6-1 and TRBJ1-4; D unclear. The CDR3 consists of 16 residues. Germline CDR1 reads MNHNS; CDR2 reads SASEGT. Between the trimmed V and J ends, which lost 1 base and 0 bases, there was a span of 9 bases. The CDR3 DNA reads as TGTGCCAGCAGTGAAGTTACGGTCGCAACTAATGAAAAACTGTTTTTT. The encoded protein is CASSEVTVATNEKLFF.

In nucleotides, the CDR3 is TGTGCCAGCAGCTGGTTGACATTGAACACTGAAGCTTTCTTT. Amino acids: CASSWLTLNTEAFF. This chain uses TRBV5-5 with TRBJ1-1; D not resolved. Per the germline V gene, CDR1 is SGHKS and CDR2 is YYEKEE (reference sequence). Trimming removed 3 bases from V and 0 bases from J, with 9 bases in between. The length of the CDR3 is 14 residues. Drawing the rest from reference TRBV5-5 and TRBJ1-1, the complete variable domain is DAGVTQSPTHLIKTRGQQVTLRCSPISGHKSVSWYQQVLGQGPQFIFQYYEKEERGRGNFPDRFSARQFPNYSSELNVNALLLGDSALYLCASSWLTLNTEAFFGQGTRLTVV.

This clonotype was seen at least ten times. The rearrangement joins TRBV7-2 to TRBJ2-3, with 10 bases fitting TRBD2. The V gene end was trimmed by 5 bases and the J gene end by 2 bases; junction bases not matched to a gene: 7. The CDR3 extends over 16 amino acids. Per germline, CDR1 SGHTA and CDR2 FQGNSA. CDR3: CASSPALAGATDTQYF. The CDR3 DNA is TGTGCCAGCAGCCCCGCGCTAGCGGGGGCCACAGATACGCAGTATTTT.

The V call is TRBV7-9, the J call TRBJ2-7; D may be TRBD2 (5 bases). The CDR3 is 15 residues long. Germline loops: CDR1 SEHNR, CDR2 FQNEAQ (reference sequence). Deletions cut 2 bases from V and 5 bases from J, with 16 bases between. The CDR3 loop reads CASSLREIASHEQYF. CDR3 DNA sequence: TGTGCCAGCAGCTTACGGGAAATCGCGTCCCACGAGCAGTACTTC.

Only a few counts were recorded for this clonotype. The chain links TRBV28 to TRBJ1-4; D unresolved. Germline CDR1 and CDR2: MDHEN and SYDVKM. The V end lost 6 bases, the J end lost 11 bases, and 22 bases lay between the germline ends. CDR3 length: 15 amino acids. Here the CDR3 reads CASSRADLLLAKLFF. DNA of the CDR3: TGTGCCAGCAGCCGCGCCGATCTACTTCTTGCTAAACTGTTTTTT.

The CDR3 here is CASSPRTSGGTSSYNEQFF. CDR3 in DNA: TGTGCCAGCAGCCCGAGGACTAGCGGGGGGACTAGCTCCTACAATGAGCAGTTCTTC. The chain joins TRBV7-2 to TRBJ2-1, with TRBD2 matching over 14 bases. The CDR3 runs 19 residues. The germline gives CDR1 SGHTA, CDR2 FQGNSA. V gave up 5 bases and J gave up 0 bases; unmatched junction bases: 9.

The chain links TRBV10-3 to TRBJ2-1; 10 bases line up with TRBD2. The CDR3 length is 16 residues. V trimming: 4 bases; J trimming: 1 base; junction bases outside the gene matches: 4. Germline CDR1 ENHRY, CDR2 SYGVKD. The CDR3 nucleotides are TGTGCCATCAGTGGGACTAGCGGATTTTCCTACAATGAGCAGTTCTTC. The encoded protein is CAISGTSGFSYNEQFF.

This clonotype has at least ten counts. V and J are TRBV11-2 and TRBJ2-1; D is unresolved. The CDR3 is made up of 16 amino acids. V was shortened by 5 bases and J by 0 bases, with 14 bases between the two germline ends. CDR1 is SGHAT, CDR2 FQNNGV, per germline. In nucleotides, the CDR3 is TGTGCCAGCAGCCCCCTCCACCTCGGCTCCTACAATGAGCAGTTCTTC. Translation gives CASSPLHLGSYNEQFF.